This T cell receptor beta chain was retrieved from a study of cytomegalovirus exposure and HLA in healthy donors. Study-level background: Of the donors genotyped, 398 in all, 65% to 90% fell in the Caucasian-associated ancestry cluster. Study-level results: Being productive about 90% or about 30% of the time was typical of most TCR beta V segments in an earlier analysis.

In the PCR, 60 Vbeta and 13 Jbeta primers were used. Libraries were prepared by immunoSEQ multiplex PCR; TCRdb keeps only in-frame clonotypes and omits some of them. The table shows some 170,000 clones, with roughly 76% occurring only once. The germline gives CDR1 SGHTA, CDR2 FQGNSA. The CDR3 is made up of 14 amino acids. The V and J ends lost 4 bases and 6 bases respectively, with 15 bases between them. A word on this clone: The antigen remains unidentified.

The TCR originated in a man in his 60s in good health and CMV-seronegative. Sequenced sample: PBMCs. This chain joins TRBV7-2 and TRBJ1-2; D call uncertain. Here the CDR3 DNA reads TGTGCCAGCAGCTCCCGACACGCTTCGAATGGCTACACCTTC. Protein sequence: CASSSRHASNGYTF.